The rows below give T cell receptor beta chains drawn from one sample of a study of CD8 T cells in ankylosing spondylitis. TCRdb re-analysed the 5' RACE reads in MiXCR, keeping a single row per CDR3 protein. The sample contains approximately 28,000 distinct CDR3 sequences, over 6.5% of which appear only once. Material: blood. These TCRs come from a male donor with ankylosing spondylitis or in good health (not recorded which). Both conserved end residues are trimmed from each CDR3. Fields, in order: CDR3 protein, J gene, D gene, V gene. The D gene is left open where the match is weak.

cdr3_aa: SVRQGPSSTGELF; j_call: TRBJ2-2; d_call: TRBD1; v_call: TRBV29-1
cdr3_aa: ATSGLYNEQF; j_call: TRBJ2-1; d_call: NA; v_call: TRBV15
cdr3_aa: ASSEWQGINEKLF; j_call: TRBJ1-4; d_call: NA; v_call: TRBV25-1
cdr3_aa: ASSLFGNEQF; j_call: TRBJ2-1; d_call: NA; v_call: TRBV5-1
cdr3_aa: ASSLGKGGVAKNIQY; j_call: TRBJ2-4; d_call: NA; v_call: TRBV13
cdr3_aa: SGKGVYQDTQY; j_call: TRBJ2-3; d_call: NA; v_call: TRBV29-1
cdr3_aa: ASSLQRETQY; j_call: TRBJ2-5; d_call: NA; v_call: TRBV14
cdr3_aa: ASSSGTGRVNTEAF; j_call: TRBJ1-1; d_call: TRBD1; v_call: TRBV7-9
cdr3_aa: ASSRRNTHEKLF; j_call: TRBJ1-4; d_call: NA; v_call: TRBV12-3/TRBV12-4
cdr3_aa: ASSIDWGEQF; j_call: TRBJ2-1; d_call: NA; v_call: TRBV5-1